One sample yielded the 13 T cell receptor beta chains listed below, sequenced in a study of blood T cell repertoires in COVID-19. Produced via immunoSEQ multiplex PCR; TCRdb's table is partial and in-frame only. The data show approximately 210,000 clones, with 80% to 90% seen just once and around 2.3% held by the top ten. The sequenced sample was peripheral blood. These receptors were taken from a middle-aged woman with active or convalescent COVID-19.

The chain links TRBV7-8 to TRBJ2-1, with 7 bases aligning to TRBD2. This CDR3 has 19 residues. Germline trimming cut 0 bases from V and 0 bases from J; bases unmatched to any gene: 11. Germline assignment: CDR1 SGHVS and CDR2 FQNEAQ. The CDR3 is CASSLAGLAELSSYNEQFF. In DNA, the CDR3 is TGTGCCAGCAGCTTAGCGGGGCTAGCGGAGCTGAGCTCCTACAATGAGCAGTTCTTC.

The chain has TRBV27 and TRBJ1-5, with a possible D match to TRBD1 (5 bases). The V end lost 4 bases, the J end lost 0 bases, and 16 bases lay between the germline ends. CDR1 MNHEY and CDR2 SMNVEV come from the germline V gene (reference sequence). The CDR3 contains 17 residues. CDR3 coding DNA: TGTGCCAGCAGTTCCCACCTTAGACAGCATAGCAATCAGCCCCAGCATTTT. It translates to CASSSHLRQHSNQPQHF.

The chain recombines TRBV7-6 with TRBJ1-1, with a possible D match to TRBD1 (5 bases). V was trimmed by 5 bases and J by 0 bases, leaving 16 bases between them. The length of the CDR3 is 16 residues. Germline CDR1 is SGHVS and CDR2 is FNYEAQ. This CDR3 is CASSPQGGTLNTEAFF. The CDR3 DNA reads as TGTGCCAGCAGCCCCCAGGGAGGGACTTTGAACACTGAAGCTTTCTTT.

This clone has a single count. Written as DNA, the CDR3 is TGTGCCATCAGTTTAGTATCCCAGGGTTCCTACGAGCAGTACTTC. This codes for CAISLVSQGSYEQYF. The chain employs TRBV10-3 and TRBJ2-7; perhaps TRBD1 as D (5 bases). The V end lost 5 bases, the J end lost 1 base, and 15 bases lay between the germline ends. Germline CDR1 reads ENHRY; CDR2 reads SYGVKD. The CDR3 is 15 residues long.

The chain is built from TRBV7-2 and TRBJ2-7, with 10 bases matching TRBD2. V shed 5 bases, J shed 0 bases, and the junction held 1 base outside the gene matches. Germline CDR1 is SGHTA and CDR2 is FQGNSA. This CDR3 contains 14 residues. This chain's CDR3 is CASSRTSGSYEQYF. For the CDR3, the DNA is TGTGCCAGCAGCCGGACTAGCGGCTCCTACGAGCAGTACTTC.

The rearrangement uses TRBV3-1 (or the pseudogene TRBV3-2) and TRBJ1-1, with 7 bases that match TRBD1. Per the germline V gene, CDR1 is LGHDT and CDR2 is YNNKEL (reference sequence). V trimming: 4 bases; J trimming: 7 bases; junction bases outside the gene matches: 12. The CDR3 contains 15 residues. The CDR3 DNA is TGTGCCAGCAGCCCAAGCGATGGGACAGCCCATGAAGCTTTCTTT. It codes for CASSPSDGTAHEAFF.

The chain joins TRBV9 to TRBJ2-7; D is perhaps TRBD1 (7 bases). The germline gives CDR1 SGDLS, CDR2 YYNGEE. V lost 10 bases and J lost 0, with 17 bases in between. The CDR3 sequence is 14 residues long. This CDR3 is CASSRGDSSYEQYF. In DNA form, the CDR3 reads TGTGCCTCCTCTAGGGGGGACAGCTCCTACGAGCAGTACTTC.

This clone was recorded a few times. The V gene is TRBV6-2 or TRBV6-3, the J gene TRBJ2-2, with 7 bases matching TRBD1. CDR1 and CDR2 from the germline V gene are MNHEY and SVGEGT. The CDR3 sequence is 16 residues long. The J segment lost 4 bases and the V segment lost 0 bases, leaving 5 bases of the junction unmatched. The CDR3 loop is CASSYSFRDSTGELFF. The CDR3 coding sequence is TGTGCCAGCAGTTACTCGTTCCGGGACAGCACCGGGGAGCTGTTTTTT.

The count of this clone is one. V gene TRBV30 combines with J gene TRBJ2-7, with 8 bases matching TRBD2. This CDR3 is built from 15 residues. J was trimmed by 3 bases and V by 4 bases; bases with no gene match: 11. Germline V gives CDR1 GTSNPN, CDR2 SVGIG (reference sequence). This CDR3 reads CAWKPGRDPDYEQYF. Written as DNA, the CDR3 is TGTGCCTGGAAGCCCGGGAGGGACCCCGACTACGAGCAGTACTTC. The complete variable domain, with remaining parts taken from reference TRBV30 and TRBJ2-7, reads SQTIHQWPATLVQPVGSPLSLECTVEGTSNPNLYWYRQAAGRGLQLLFYSVGIGQISSEVPQNLSASRPQDRQFILSSKKLLLSDSGFYLCAWKPGRDPDYEQYFGPGTRLTVT.

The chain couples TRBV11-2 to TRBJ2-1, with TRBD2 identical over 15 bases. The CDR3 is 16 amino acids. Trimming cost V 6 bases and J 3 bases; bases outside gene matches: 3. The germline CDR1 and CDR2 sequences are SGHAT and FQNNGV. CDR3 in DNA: TGTGCCAGCAGTTGGACTAGCGGGGGGGTCTACAATGAGCAGTTCTTC. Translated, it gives CASSWTSGGVYNEQFF.

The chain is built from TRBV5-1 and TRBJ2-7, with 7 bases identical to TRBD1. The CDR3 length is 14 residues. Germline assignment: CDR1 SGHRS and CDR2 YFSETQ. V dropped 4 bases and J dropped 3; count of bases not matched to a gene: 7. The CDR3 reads CASSLGTEYYEQYF. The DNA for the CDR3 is TGCGCCAGCAGCCTAGGGACAGAGTACTACGAGCAGTACTTC. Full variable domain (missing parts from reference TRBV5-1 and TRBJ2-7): KAGVTQTPRYLIKTRGQQVTLSCSPISGHRSVSWYQQTPGQGLQFLFEYFSETQRNKGNFPGRFSGRQFSNSRSEMNVSTLELGDSALYLCASSLGTEYYEQYFGPGTRLTVT.

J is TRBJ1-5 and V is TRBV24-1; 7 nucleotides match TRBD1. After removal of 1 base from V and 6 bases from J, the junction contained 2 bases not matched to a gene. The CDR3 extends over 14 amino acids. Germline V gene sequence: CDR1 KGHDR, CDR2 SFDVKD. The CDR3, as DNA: TGTGCCACCAGTGATTTCCCAGGGGGTCAGCCCCAGCATTTT. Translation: CATSDFPGGQPQHF.

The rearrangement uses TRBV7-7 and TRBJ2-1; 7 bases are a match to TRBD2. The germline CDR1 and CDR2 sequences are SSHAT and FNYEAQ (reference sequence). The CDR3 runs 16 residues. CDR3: CAVRVASGSSYNEQFF. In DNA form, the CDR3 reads TGTGCTGTTAGGGTGGCTAGCGGAAGCTCCTACAATGAGCAGTTCTTC. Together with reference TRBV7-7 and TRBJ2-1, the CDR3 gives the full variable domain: GAGVSQSPRYKVTKRGQDVTLRCDPISSHATLYWYQQALGQGPEFLTYFNYEAQPDKSGLPSDRFSAERPEGSISTLTIQRTEQRDSAMYRCAVRVASGSSYNEQFFGPGTRLTVL.